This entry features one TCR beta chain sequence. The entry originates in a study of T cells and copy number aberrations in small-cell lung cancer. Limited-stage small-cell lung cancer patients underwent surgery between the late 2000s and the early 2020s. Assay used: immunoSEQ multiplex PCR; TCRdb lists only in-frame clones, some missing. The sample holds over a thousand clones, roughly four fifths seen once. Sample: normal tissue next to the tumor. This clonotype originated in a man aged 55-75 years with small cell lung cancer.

The CDR3 sequence is CASMSGTRTNQPQHF. The CDR3 DNA reads TGTGCCAGCATGTCCGGGACCAGGACAAATCAGCCCCAGCATTTT. V usage is TRBV2 and J usage is TRBJ1-5; weak D call: TRBD1 (5 bases). This CDR3 spans 15 amino acids. Trimming pared 7 bases from V and 4 bases from J, leaving 17 bases between. The germline CDR1 and CDR2 sequences are SNHLY and FYNNEI.